This T cell receptor (beta chain) stems from a study of beta chain features in type 1 diabetes. Points from the study as a whole: For Type 1 diabetes patients, all four CD4+ subsets carried TCRB CDR3s that were moderately but significantly shorter. Researchers could not determine here whether HLA type influences TCRB rearrangement.

Over 95% purity was reached by all sorted populations. This clone turned up a few times. Antigen unknown. Since all of the isolated RNA was reverse transcribed, expressed TCRB transcripts were what got sequenced. The repertoire was sequenced with immunoSEQ multiplex PCR; TCRdb's copy has only in-frame clones and lacks some. The data contain 500,000 to 800,000 clones, roughly 12% of them singletons. Sequenced: naive CD4+ T cells from blood. The sequence came from a man younger than 45 with type 1 diabetes.

CDR3 nucleotide sequence: TGTGCCAGCAGTAAATTAGGGACGGCAGTTGAAGCTTTCTTT. Translating gives CASSKLGTAVEAFF. V is TRBV2 and J is TRBJ1-1, with D possibly TRBD1 on 5 matching bases. V was cut by 5 bases and J by 7 bases, with 17 bases left in between. Germline loops: CDR1 SNHLY, CDR2 FYNNEI. CDR3 length: 14 amino acids.